The entry below gives a single T cell receptor (beta chain) sequence along with its context. The data belong to a study of T cells after yellow fever vaccination. Study-wide context: Preparation of the low-cell-number fractions used SMART-Seq v4 Ultra Low Input.

V shed 0 bases, J shed 4 bases, and the junction held 11 bases outside the gene matches. From germline, CDR1 is KGHDR and CDR2 SFDVKD. The CDR3 is 18 amino acids. TCRdb re-derived calls from the 5' RACE reads in MiXCR, one entry per CDR3 protein. The data hold more than 95,000 distinct CDR3 sequences, with approximately 9% observed a single time. The V gene is TRBV24-1, the J gene TRBJ2-1; 7 bases align to TRBD2. Sequenced here: CD8+ T cells sorted from PBMCs, sampled on the day of the yellow fever booster vaccination. This sequence was found in a man between 18 and 35 years old who received the YFV17D yellow fever vaccine. As DNA, the CDR3 is TGTGCCACCAGTGATTTGGGTTCCACCGGGACTACGTACAATGAGCAGTTCTTC. This encodes CATSDLGSTGTTYNEQFF.